One T cell receptor (beta chain) is described in this entry. What it recognizes is unknown. These data come from a study of shared clonotypes between healthy human individuals. Points from the study as a whole: An effect of sequencing depth on clonotype sharing among donors was expected. Collection of samples was limited to blood; tissue repertoires likely differ. Across a handful of donors, naive CD4 shared roughly 5%, naive CD8 more than 3%, memory CD4 roughly 2.5%, memory CD8 around 0.36%.

The method was immunoSEQ multiplex PCR; TCRdb's version includes in-frame clones alone and lacks a portion of them. The repertoire holds 2 million or so clones, with 90% to 95% as singletons. The CDR3 has 12 amino acids. Trimming shortened V by 8 bases and J by 6 bases, and 14 bases separated the two germline ends. CDR1 is SNHLY, CDR2 FYNNEI, per germline. This TCR derives from a man between 18 and 35 years old in good health. The genes are TRBV2 and TRBJ2-7; D unresolved. Material for sequencing was naive CD4+ T cells sorted from blood. The subset was: CD45RA+ positively selected. CDR3 amino acids: CASSGGMGEQYF. In DNA form, the CDR3 reads TGTGCCAGCTCAGGTGGTATGGGCGAGCAGTACTTC.